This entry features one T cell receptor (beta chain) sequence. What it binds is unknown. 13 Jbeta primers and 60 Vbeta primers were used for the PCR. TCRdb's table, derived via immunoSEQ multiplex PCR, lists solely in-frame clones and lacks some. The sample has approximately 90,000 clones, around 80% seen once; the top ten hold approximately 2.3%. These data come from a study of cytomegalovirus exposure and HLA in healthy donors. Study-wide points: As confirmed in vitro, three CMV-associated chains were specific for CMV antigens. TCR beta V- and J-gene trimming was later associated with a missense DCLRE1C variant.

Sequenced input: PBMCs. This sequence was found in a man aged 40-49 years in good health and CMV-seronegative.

CDR3 amino acids: CATSRYDSLPNEKLFF. CDR3 in DNA: TGTGCCACCAGCAGATACGACAGCCTGCCTAATGAAAAACTGTTTTTT. The chain combines TRBV15 with TRBJ1-4; possible D gene TRBD1, 5 bases. This CDR3 is built from 16 residues. Germline CDR1 is LNHNV and CDR2 is YYDKDF (reference sequence). V was cut by 2 bases and J by 3 bases, with 13 bases left in between.